The clone carrying this TCR beta chain showed up just a few times. Its antigen remains unidentified. The CDR3 runs 16 residues. CDR1 and CDR2 from the germline V gene are MNHNS and SASEGT. After removal of 2 bases from V and 4 bases from J, the junction contained 6 bases not matched to a gene. This record comes from a study of cytomegalovirus exposure and HLA in healthy donors. The overall study: Earlier work reported about 110 million unique TCR beta sequences from 150 million to 200 million T cells. Regarding the study as a whole: As a later analysis revealed, the rate of TCR association differed by HLA locus, with DRB1 most and HLA-C fewest.

The PCR made use of 60 Vbeta and 13 Jbeta primers. This table comes from immunoSEQ multiplex PCR, and its TCRdb copy is limited to in-frame clones, with some not included. Here the sample spans about 140,000 clones, about 80% being singletons. This receptor was identified in a female donor in good health and CMV-seronegative. The chain combines TRBV6-1 with TRBJ2-7; 12 bases are shared with TRBD1. Sequenced material: PBMCs. CDR3 nucleotides: TGTGCCAGCAGTGAACCTGGGACAGGGGGCCGATACGAGCAGTACTTC. It codes for CASSEPGTGGRYEQYF.